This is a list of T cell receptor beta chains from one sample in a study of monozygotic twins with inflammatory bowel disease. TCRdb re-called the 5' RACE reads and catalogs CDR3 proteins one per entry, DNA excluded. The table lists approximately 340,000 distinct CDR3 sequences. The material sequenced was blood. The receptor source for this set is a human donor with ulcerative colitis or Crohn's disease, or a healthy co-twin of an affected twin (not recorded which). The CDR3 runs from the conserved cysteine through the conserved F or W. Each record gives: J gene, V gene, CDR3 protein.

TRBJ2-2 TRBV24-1 CATSDPTWTSGLTGELFF
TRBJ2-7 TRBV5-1 CSSLGDSVVYEQYF
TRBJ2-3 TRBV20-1 CSARTGGHPDTQYF
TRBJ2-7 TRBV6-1 CASSMGQGLNYEQYF
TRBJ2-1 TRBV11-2 CASSPGLKRGPNEQFF
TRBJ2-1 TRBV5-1 CASSRNLGLAGYNEQFF
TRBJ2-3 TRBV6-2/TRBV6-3 CASSCRSGGPDTQYF
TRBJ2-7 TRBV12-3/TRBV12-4 CASSLGGTSGTFSYEQYF
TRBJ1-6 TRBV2 CASSDSFQGVTSPLHF
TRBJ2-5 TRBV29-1 CSVVALAAQETQYF
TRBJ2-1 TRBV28 CASSSPRGTPNEQFF
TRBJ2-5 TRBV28 CASSHGLAGAFQETQYF
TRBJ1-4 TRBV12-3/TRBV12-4 CASSPGRSNEKLFF
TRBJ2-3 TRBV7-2 CASSFGTAGTDTQYF
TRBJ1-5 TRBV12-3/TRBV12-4 CASSFWEDSLQPQHF
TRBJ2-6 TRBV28 CASSLTYGSGANVLTF
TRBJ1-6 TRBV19 CASSAGQVSYNSPLHF
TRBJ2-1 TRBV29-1 CSVLRLAGEQFF
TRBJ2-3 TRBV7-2 CASSDRRGPTDTQYF
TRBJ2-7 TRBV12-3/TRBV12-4 CASSLSTSGSYEQYF
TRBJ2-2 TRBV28 CASSFPRTVNTGELFF
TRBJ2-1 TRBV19 CASSKGSAPNEQFF
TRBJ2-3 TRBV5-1 CASSRREGVFTDTQYF
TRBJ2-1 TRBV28 CASKVPGTSVYNEQFF
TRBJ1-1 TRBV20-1 CSARDSGTFAEAFF
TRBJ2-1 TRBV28 CASSFPTYNEQFF
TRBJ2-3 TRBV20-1 CSGCDGGTDTQYF
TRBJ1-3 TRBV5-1 CASSLEGTVRGNTIYF
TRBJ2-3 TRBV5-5 CASSTTGFTDTQYF
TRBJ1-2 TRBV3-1 CASSHTASNYGYTF
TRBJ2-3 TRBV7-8 CASSPPTARTDTQYF
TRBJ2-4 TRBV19 CASSSLSGQNLAKNIQYF
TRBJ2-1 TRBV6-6 CASRQGDYEQFF